The 16 T cell receptor beta chains below all came from one sample that was sequenced in a study of blood T cell repertoires in COVID-19 (TCRdb year 2020). The library relied on the immunoSEQ multiplex PCR assay. TCRdb's version of the immuneACCESS table is confined to in-frame rearrangements and falls short of the full clone set. An unresolved V gene accounts for under half of the shortfall where checked; the remainder is of unknown origin. This sample has 200,000 to 250,000 clones in its table, and around nine tenths of those were observed once. 2.5% to 3.5% of the sample is in the top ten clones. Sequencing used peripheral blood. The receptors derive from a woman aged 60 to 75 with acute or convalescent COVID-19.

The CDR3 protein is CASSLGGSGGQFF. The DNA for the CDR3 is TGCGCCAGCAGCTTGGGAGGTTCGGGAGGGCAGTTCTTC. The chain uses TRBV5-1 and TRBJ2-1, with 7 bases fitting TRBD2. Germline CDR1 SGHRS, CDR2 YFSETQ. Trimming cost V 0 bases and J 12 bases; bases outside gene matches: 6. This CDR3 contains 13 residues.

This chain uses TRBV2 with TRBJ2-3, with 10 bases fitting TRBD1. V shed 8 bases and J 2 bases; nucleotides not matched to a gene: 7. The CDR3 totals 15 residues. CDR1 and CDR2 (germline): SNHLY, FYNNEI. CDR3 nucleotide sequence: TGTGCCAGCGGAAAAGGGACAGGGGACACAGATACGCAGTATTTT. This gives the protein CASGKGTGDTDTQYF.

In this sample, this clone turned up a few times. The chain couples TRBV15 to TRBJ2-4, with TRBD1 matching over 7 bases. Germline trimming cut 5 bases from V and 10 bases from J; bases unmatched to any gene: 11. The CDR3 is made up of 14 amino acids. From germline, CDR1 is LNHNV and CDR2 YYDKDF (reference sequence). CDR3 region: CATSGGQALKIQYF. CDR3 DNA sequence: TGTGCCACCAGCGGCGGACAGGCCTTGAAGATTCAGTACTTC.

The sample holds a few counts of this clone. This chain links TRBV6-5 with TRBJ1-5, with D perhaps TRBD1 (5 bases). CDR1 is MNHEY, CDR2 SVGAGI, per germline. Trimming stripped 2 bases from V and 4 bases from J, with 12 bases between. The CDR3 is made up of 15 amino acids. The CDR3 is CASSYDSVSNQPQHF. As DNA, the CDR3 is TGTGCCAGCAGTTACGACAGTGTTTCGAATCAGCCCCAGCATTTT.

Points on this clone: This specimen includes other DNA sequences encoding the same CDR3. Here the CDR3 DNA reads TGTGCCAGCAGCTCTCAGGGGACAGATACGCAGTATTTT. Translating it yields CASSSQGTDTQYF. The V gene is TRBV7-2, the J gene TRBJ2-3, with D possibly being TRBD1 (6 bases). The CDR3 consists of 13 residues. The V end was cut by 4 bases, the J end by 3 bases, with 8 bases between. Germline lookup yields CDR1 SGHTA and CDR2 FQGNSA.

The chain has TRBV6-6 and TRBJ2-1; 7 bases align to TRBD2. Germline V gives CDR1 MNHNY, CDR2 SVGAGI (reference sequence). V lost 3 bases, J lost 2 bases, and 4 bases stayed unmatched. The CDR3 has 15 amino acids. The CDR3 nucleotides are TGTGCCAGCAGTTATTCGGGAGGAACCTACAATGAGCAGTTCTTC. Translating gives CASSYSGGTYNEQFF.

The chain employs TRBV30 and TRBJ1-2, with D possibly matching TRBD1 (6 bases). The germline gives CDR1 GTSNPN, CDR2 SVGIG (reference sequence). The CDR3 has 13 amino acids. The V and J ends lost 5 bases and 7 bases respectively, with 17 bases between them. CDR3 bases: TGTGCCTGGGGAGATGGGGGCGAACTTGGCTACACCTTC. Its translation is CAWGDGGELGYTF.

This clone has just one count. The chain combines TRBV9 with TRBJ2-2; D gene ambiguous. Germline CDR1 SGDLS, CDR2 YYNGEE. There are 12 residues in the CDR3. V was trimmed by 1 base and J by 6 bases, leaving 4 bases between them. The CDR3 DNA reads TGTGCCAGCAGCGTACGGGCCGGGGAGCTGTTTTTT. Translated: CASSVRAGELFF.

This chain uses TRBV13 with TRBJ2-7, with 7 nucleotides matching TRBD1. V lost 1 base and J lost 10; bases outside the gene matches: 13. The CDR3 consists of 15 residues. CDR1 PRHDT and CDR2 FYEKMQ come from the germline V gene (reference sequence). The CDR3 protein is CASSLAGQSLLEQYF. As DNA, the CDR3 is TGTGCCAGCAGCTTAGCGGGACAGTCCCTCCTGGAACAGTACTTC.

Only a few counts were recorded for this clone. The rearrangement uses TRBV11-2 and TRBJ1-1; TRBD1 might be the D (6 bases). The CDR3 spans 13 residues. Germline lookup yields CDR1 SGHAT and CDR2 FQNNGV. V was trimmed by 4 bases and J by 8 bases, leaving 14 bases between them. CDR3 nucleotides: TGTGCCAGCAGCTACACGACAGGTTACGAAGCTTTCTTT. Residues: CASSYTTGYEAFF.

The chain links TRBV27 to TRBJ2-2; TRBD2 is a possible D gene (5 bases). The germline V gene encodes CDR1 MNHEY and CDR2 SMNVEV (reference sequence). Trimming removed 5 bases at V and 6 bases at J, with 10 bases between. This CDR3 contains 13 residues. The CDR3 DNA reads TGTGCCAGCAGTAGACTACCGGCCGGGGAGCTGTTTTTT. Its protein is CASSRLPAGELFF.

The J gene is TRBJ2-2, the V gene TRBV6-2 or TRBV6-3; 7 nucleotides agree with TRBD2. The CDR3 is made up of 13 amino acids. The V and J ends lost 6 bases and 4 bases, in that order; junction bases with no gene match: 2. The germline V gene encodes CDR1 MNHEY and CDR2 SVGEGT. The CDR3 DNA follows: TGTGCCAGCAGCGGGGAGGGCACCGGGGAGCTGTTTTTT. Residues: CASSGEGTGELFF.

CDR3 bases: TGCGCCAGCAGCCAAGGGTGGAGCAACACCGGGGAGCTGTTTTTT. This codes for CASSQGWSNTGELFF. V and J are TRBV4-3 and TRBJ2-2; D remains unclear. The V end was cut by 1 base, the J end by 2 bases, with 8 bases between. The CDR3 contains 15 residues. Germline V gives CDR1 LGHNA, CDR2 YSLEER.

The chain is built from TRBV29-1 and TRBJ1-1, with D tentatively TRBD1 (5 bases). The CDR3 runs to 14 residues. From germline, CDR1 is SQVTM and CDR2 ANQGSEA. Between the trimmed V and J ends, which lost 4 bases and 1 base, there was a span of 13 bases. CDR3: CSVGVVQGNTEAFF. CDR3 DNA sequence: TGCAGCGTTGGAGTAGTTCAGGGGAACACTGAAGCTTTCTTT.

This chain uses TRBV7-3 with TRBJ2-2; a weak D match, TRBD2 (6 bases). Trimming removed 6 bases from V and 7 bases from J, with 18 bases in between. The germline V gene encodes CDR1 SGHTA and CDR2 FQGTGA. There are 15 residues in the CDR3. The CDR3 loop reads CASSLRLGAGGELFF. In DNA, the CDR3 is TGTGCCAGCAGTTTGAGACTAGGGGCTGGCGGGGAGCTGTTTTTT.

The rearrangement uses TRBV6-5 and TRBJ1-1, with D tentatively TRBD1 (5 bases). The CDR3 extends over 14 amino acids. With 2 bases removed from V and 5 bases from J, the gap between germline ends came to 12 bases. The V gene's germline CDR1 is MNHEY and CDR2 SVGAGI. CDR3 residues: CASSYVPRQTEAFF. The CDR3 region has the DNA TGTGCCAGCAGTTACGTGCCTCGACAGACTGAAGCTTTCTTT.